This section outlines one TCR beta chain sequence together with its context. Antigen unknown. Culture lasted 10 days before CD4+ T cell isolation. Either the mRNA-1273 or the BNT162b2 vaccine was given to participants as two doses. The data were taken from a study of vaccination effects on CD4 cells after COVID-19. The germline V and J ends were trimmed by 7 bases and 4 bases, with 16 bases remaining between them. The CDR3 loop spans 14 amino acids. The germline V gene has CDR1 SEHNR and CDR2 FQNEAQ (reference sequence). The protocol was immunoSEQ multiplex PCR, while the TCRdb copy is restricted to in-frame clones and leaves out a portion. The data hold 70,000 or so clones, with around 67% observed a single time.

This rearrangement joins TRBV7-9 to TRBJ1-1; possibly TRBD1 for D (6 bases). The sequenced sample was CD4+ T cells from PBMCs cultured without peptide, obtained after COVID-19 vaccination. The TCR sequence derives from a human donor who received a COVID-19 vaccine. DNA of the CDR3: TGTGCCAGCACCCAAATCACAGGGCCCACTGAAGCTTTCTTT. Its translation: CASTQITGPTEAFF.